Described below is a single T cell receptor (beta chain) sequence and its context. Of the isolated RNA, all was reverse transcribed, and so the sequenced material was expressed TCRB transcripts. The assay was immunoSEQ multiplex PCR, and TCRdb's table has in-frame clones only and misses some. Among over 150,000 clones, approximately 8.1% were seen once, and the ten largest hold less than 0.85%. Germline loops: CDR1 SGHTA, CDR2 FQGNSA. The CDR3 spans 14 residues. The ends lost 3 bases at V and 4 bases at J; junction bases unmatched: 4. This record comes from a study of beta chain features in type 1 diabetes. Across the study: When patients were set against healthy donors, age, gender and cell yields were similar.

The specimen was central memory CD4+ T cells from blood. The receptor was isolated from a man between 18 and 35 years old in good health. V is TRBV7-2 and J is TRBJ2-7; TRBD1 matches at 9 bases. The DNA of the CDR3 is TGTGCCAGCAGCTTCGACGACAGGGGGTACGAGCAGTACTTC. Translating it yields CASSFDDRGYEQYF.